The rows below give T cell receptor beta chains drawn from one sample of a study of cytomegalovirus exposure and HLA in healthy donors. Sequencing used immunoSEQ multiplex PCR; TCRdb keeps in-frame clones, though not all of them. This table holds approximately 190,000 clones, more than 70% found once. Material for sequencing was PBMCs. Receptors were obtained from a boy aged 5-17 years in good health and CMV-seronegative. CDR3s include the opening cysteine and the closing phenylalanine or tryptophan. The D gene is left open where the match is weak. Some rows have no size entry. The others give once, few or many, or a class for an expanded clone.

CDR3 DNA | CDR3 protein | J gene | D gene | V gene | clone size
TGTGCCAGCGAGGGAACGGCCAGAAACACCATATATTTT | CASEGTARNTIYF | TRBJ1-3 | NA | TRBV28 | NA
TGCGCCAGCAGCCCGGGACTAGCGGGAGGGCCTTACACCGGGGAGCTGTTTTTT | CASSPGLAGGPYTGELFF | TRBJ2-2 | TRBD2 | TRBV5-1 | NA
TGTGCCTGGAGTCAGCCGGGACAGGGTTATGAGTACGAGCAGTACTTC | CAWSQPGQGYEYEQYF | TRBJ2-7 | TRBD1 | TRBV30 | NA
TGCAGCGTTGTTGAGGGTACCAACTATGGCTACACCTTC | CSVVEGTNYGYTF | TRBJ1-2 | NA | TRBV29-1 | NA
TGTGCCTGGAGGGGGCAACGAGGGAACACCGGGGAGCTGTTTTTT | CAWRGQRGNTGELFF | TRBJ2-2 | NA | TRBV30 | NA
TGTGCCAGCAGCTTCGGACAGGGGTATGGCTACACCTTC | CASSFGQGYGYTF | TRBJ1-2 | TRBD1 | TRBV11-2 | NA
TGTGCCAGTAGTACCGCCGCGCGGGCTCAGCCCCAGCATTTT | CASSTAARAQPQHF | TRBJ1-5 | NA | TRBV19 | NA
TGTGCCTGGAGTGGCGGGGGCGTCACCTACAATGAGCAGTTCTTC | CAWSGGGVTYNEQFF | TRBJ2-1 | NA | TRBV30 | once
TGTGCCACCAAATCCAATCTAGCGGCGTTCTTCTACGAGCAGTACTTC | CATKSNLAAFFYEQYF | TRBJ2-7 | TRBD2 | TRBV27 | NA
TGTGCCAGCAGCCGGGGGGGGGACAGTCTTTCCGTGAACACTGAAGCTTTCTTT | CASSRGGDSLSVNTEAFF | TRBJ1-1 | TRBD1 | TRBV5-4 | NA
TGTGCCAGCAGTGCCGGGAGGGGGACTAGCAATCAGCCCCAGCATTTT | CASSAGRGTSNQPQHF | TRBJ1-5 | NA | TRBV6-1 | NA
TGTGCCTGGAGGCAGGGTAGGTCCCCAGATACGCAGTATTTT | CAWRQGRSPDTQYF | TRBJ2-3 | NA | TRBV30 | NA
TGTGCCAGCAGCCCGAGCGGCCTAAGGGAGACCCAGTACTTC | CASSPSGLRETQYF | TRBJ2-5 | NA | TRBV4-2 | NA
TGTGCCAGCAGAGGTGTGGCCGGAGAATACGAGCAGTACTTC | CASRGVAGEYEQYF | TRBJ2-7 | NA | TRBV28 | NA
TGTGCCAGCAGCGTAGAAGCCAGCGGGGGCTCGAACACCGGGGAGCTGTTTTTT | CASSVEASGGSNTGELFF | TRBJ2-2 | TRBD2 | TRBV9 | once
TGTGCCAGCAGCCCCCAGGGCCAGGGTGACACTGAAGCTTTCTTT | CASSPQGQGDTEAFF | TRBJ1-1 | NA | TRBV13 | NA
TGTGCCAGCGGTGCCCGGGACAGGCCGTCGAACACTGAAGCTTTCTTT | CASGARDRPSNTEAFF | TRBJ1-1 | TRBD1 | TRBV6-1 | NA
TGCAGCGTTGTAGGCTCGGGGGACGAGCAGTACTTC | CSVVGSGDEQYF | TRBJ2-7 | NA | TRBV29-1 | NA
TGTGCCTGGAGGCCAGGGGGGTCCGAGCAGTACTTC | CAWRPGGSEQYF | TRBJ2-7 | NA | TRBV30 | few
TGTGCCAGCAGCGTCACCGGAGGACTAGGGAGGTACGAGCAGTACTTC | CASSVTGGLGRYEQYF | TRBJ2-7 | TRBD2 | TRBV9 | NA
TGTGCCAGCAGCGTATTAGCGGGGGTCACAGATACGCAGTATTTT | CASSVLAGVTDTQYF | TRBJ2-3 | TRBD2 | TRBV9 | NA
TGTGCCAGCAGCCTCCTGGTGAGGGAGGAGGGCACTGAAGCTTTCTTT | CASSLLVREEGTEAFF | TRBJ1-1 | NA | TRBV11-3 | NA
TGCGCCAGCAGCCATCCAAACTATGGCTACACCTTC | CASSHPNYGYTF | TRBJ1-2 | NA | TRBV4-1 | NA
TGCGCCAGCAGTGAGTTAGGCACTACCTACGAGCAGTACTTC | CASSELGTTYEQYF | TRBJ2-7 | NA | TRBV10-2 | NA